This TCR beta chain came from a study of blood T cell repertoires in COVID-19. Study-wide context: T cells, B-cell-depleted T cells, or PBMCs provided the cDNA or gDNA that served as material.

Assay: immunoSEQ multiplex PCR; the TCRdb copy retains only in-frame clones and omits some. Of tens of thousands of clones in the sample, 75% to 95% were seen once. CDR1 and CDR2 from the germline V gene are MRHNA and SNTAGT. The CDR3 loop spans 15 amino acids. After removal of 0 bases from V and 5 bases from J, the junction contained 2 bases not matched to a gene. This sequence was found in a woman aged 80 or older with acute or convalescent COVID-19. Sequenced sample: peripheral blood. The chain joins TRBV6-4 to TRBJ2-2; 8 bases align to TRBD2. The CDR3 DNA sequence: TGTGCCAGCAGTGACTCACGGGGGGGGACCGGGGAGCTGTTTTTT. Translation gives CASSDSRGGTGELFF.